This entry features one TCR beta chain sequence. This sample was included in a study of cytomegalovirus exposure and HLA in healthy donors. CDR1 and CDR2 (germline): SGHRS, YFSETQ. Trimming removed 4 bases from V and 7 bases from J, with 18 bases in between. The CDR3 sequence is 16 residues long. TCRdb's copy holds only in-frame clones and misses some; the assay was immunoSEQ multiplex PCR. The data hold about 220,000 clones, with around nine tenths observed a single time. The chain joins TRBV5-1 to TRBJ1-6; D not resolved. Material for sequencing was PBMCs. The TCR was taken from a woman between 18 and 30 years old in good health and CMV-seronegative. The CDR3 here is CASSPRGRGDNSPLHF. For the CDR3, the DNA is TGCGCCAGCAGCCCACGTGGGAGAGGAGACAATTCACCCCTCCACTTT.